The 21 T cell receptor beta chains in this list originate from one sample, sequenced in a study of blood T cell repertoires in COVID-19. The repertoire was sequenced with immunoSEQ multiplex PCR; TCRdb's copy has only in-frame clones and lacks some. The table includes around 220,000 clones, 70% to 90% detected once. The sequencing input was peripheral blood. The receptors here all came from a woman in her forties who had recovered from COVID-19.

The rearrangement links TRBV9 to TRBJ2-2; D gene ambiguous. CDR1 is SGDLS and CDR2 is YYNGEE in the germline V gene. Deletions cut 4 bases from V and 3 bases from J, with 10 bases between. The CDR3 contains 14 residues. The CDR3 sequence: CASSFPSDTGELFF. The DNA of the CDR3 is TGTGCCAGCAGCTTCCCCTCGGACACCGGGGAGCTGTTTTTT. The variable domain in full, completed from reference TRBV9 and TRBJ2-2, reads DSGVTQTPKHLITATGQRVTLRCSPRSGDLSVYWYQQSLDQGLQFLIQYYNGEERAKGNILERFSAQQFPDLHSELNLSSLELGDSALYFCASSFPSDTGELFFGEGSRLTVL.

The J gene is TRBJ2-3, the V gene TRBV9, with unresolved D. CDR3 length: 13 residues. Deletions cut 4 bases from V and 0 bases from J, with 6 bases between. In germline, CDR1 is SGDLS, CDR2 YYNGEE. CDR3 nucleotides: TGTGCCAGCAGCCCCCATAGCACAGATACGCAGTATTTT. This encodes CASSPHSTDTQYF.

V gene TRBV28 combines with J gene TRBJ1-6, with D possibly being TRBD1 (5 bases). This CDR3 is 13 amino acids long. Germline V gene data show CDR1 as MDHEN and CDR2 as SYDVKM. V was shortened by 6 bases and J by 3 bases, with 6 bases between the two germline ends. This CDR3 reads CASSRDYNSPLHF. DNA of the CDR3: TGTGCCAGCAGCAGGGACTATAATTCACCCCTCCACTTT.

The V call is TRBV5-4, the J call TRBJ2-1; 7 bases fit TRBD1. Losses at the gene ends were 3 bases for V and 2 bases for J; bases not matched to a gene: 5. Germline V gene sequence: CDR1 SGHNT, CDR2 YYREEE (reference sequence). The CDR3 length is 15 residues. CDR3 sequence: CASSSSTGPYNEQFF. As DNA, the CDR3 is TGTGCCAGCAGCTCGTCGACAGGGCCCTACAATGAGCAGTTCTTC.

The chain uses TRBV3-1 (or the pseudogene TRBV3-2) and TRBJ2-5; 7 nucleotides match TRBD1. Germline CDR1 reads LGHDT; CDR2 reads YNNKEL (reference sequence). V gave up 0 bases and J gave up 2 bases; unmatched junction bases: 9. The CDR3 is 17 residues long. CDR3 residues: CASSQDIGTVRQETQYF. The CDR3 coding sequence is TGTGCCAGCAGCCAAGATATCGGGACAGTAAGACAAGAGACCCAGTACTTC.

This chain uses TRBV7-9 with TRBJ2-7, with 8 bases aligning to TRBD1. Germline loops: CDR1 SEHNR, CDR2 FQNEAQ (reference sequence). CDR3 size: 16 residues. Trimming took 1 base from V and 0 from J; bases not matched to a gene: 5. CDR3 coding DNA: TGTGCCAGCAGCTTAGGGGGGACAGGATCCTCCTACGAGCAGTACTTC. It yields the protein CASSLGGTGSSYEQYF.

For the CDR3, the DNA is TGCGCCAGCAGGGTCTCAAAGCATCATAATTCACCCCTCCACTTT. This sequence encodes CASRVSKHHNSPLHF. The V and J genes are TRBV23-1 and TRBJ1-6; D is unclear. TRBV23-1 is recorded as an ORF, its role being uncertain. The ends were cut back, 6 bases at V and 5 bases at J, with 14 bases in the middle. The CDR3 is 15 amino acids.

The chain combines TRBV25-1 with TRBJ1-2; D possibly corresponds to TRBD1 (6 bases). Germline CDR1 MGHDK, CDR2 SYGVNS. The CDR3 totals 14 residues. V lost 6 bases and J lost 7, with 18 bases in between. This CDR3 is CASRKTGSGGGYTF. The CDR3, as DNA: TGTGCCAGCAGAAAAACAGGGTCCGGAGGTGGCTACACCTTC.

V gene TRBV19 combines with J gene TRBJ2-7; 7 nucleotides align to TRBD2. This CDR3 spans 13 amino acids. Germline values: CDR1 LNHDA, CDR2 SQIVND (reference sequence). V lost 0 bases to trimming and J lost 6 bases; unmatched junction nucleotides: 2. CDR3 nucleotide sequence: TGTGCCAGTAGTATAGATTCGGGGGGCGAGCAGTACTTC. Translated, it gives CASSIDSGGEQYF.

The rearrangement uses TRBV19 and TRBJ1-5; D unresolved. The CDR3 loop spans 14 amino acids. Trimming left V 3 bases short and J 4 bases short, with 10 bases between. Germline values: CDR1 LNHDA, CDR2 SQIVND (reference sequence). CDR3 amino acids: CASSIYLVNQPQHF. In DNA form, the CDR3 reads TGTGCCAGTAGTATCTATCTTGTAAATCAGCCCCAGCATTTT.

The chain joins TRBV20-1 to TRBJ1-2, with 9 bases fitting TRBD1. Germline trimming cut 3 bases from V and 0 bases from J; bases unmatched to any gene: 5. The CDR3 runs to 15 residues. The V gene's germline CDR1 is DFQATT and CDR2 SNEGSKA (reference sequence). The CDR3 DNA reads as TGCAGTGCTAGTGAGGGACAGGGAGCTAACTATGGCTACACCTTC. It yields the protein CSASEGQGANYGYTF.

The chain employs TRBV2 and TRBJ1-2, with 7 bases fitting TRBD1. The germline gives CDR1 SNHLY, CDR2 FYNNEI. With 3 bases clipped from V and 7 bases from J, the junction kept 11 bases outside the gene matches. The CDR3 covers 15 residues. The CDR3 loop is CASSDYRGIVSGYTF. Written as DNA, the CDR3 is TGTGCCAGCAGTGATTACAGGGGTATCGTGAGTGGCTACACCTTC.

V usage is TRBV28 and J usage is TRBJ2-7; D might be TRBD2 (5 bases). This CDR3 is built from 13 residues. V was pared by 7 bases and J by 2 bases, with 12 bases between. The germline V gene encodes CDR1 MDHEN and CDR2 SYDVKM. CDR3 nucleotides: TGTGCCAGCATCCTAATCGGGACCTACGAGCAGTACTTC. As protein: CASILIGTYEQYF.

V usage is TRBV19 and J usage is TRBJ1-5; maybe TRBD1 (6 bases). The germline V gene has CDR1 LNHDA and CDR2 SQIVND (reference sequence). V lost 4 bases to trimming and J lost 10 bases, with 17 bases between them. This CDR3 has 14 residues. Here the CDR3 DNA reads TGTGCCAGTAGTAGGTCAGGGGCTAGCTATCCCCAGCATTTT. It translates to CASSRSGASYPQHF.

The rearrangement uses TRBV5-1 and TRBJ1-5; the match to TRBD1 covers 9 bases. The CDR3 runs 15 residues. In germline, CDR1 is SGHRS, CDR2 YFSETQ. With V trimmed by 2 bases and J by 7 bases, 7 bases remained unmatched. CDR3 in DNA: TGCGCCAGCAGCTTTGAGGGACAGGGAGGCCAGCCCCAGCATTTT. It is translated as CASSFEGQGGQPQHF.

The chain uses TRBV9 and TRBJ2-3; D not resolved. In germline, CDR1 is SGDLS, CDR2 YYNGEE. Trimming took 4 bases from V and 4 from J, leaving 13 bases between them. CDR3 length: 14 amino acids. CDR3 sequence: CASSLGSPPDTQYF. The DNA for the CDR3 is TGTGCCAGCAGCCTGGGCTCCCCGCCAGATACGCAGTATTTT.

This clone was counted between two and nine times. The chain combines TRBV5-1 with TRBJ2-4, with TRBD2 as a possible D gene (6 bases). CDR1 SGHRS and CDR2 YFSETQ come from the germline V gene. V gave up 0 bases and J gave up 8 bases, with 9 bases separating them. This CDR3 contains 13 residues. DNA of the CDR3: TGCGCCAGCAGCTTGGAAACGGGGGACATTCAGTACTTC. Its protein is CASSLETGDIQYF. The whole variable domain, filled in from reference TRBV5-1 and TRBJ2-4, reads KAGVTQTPRYLIKTRGQQVTLSCSPISGHRSVSWYQQTPGQGLQFLFEYFSETQRNKGNFPGRFSGRQFSNSRSEMNVSTLELGDSALYLCASSLETGDIQYFGAGTRLSVL.

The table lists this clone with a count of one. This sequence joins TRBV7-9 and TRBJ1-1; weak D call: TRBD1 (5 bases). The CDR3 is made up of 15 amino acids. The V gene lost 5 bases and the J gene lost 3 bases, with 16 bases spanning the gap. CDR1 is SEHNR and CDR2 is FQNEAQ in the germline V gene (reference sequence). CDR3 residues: CASSRQLRADTEAFF. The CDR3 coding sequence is TGTGCCAGCAGCCGACAGCTTAGGGCGGACACTGAAGCTTTCTTT.

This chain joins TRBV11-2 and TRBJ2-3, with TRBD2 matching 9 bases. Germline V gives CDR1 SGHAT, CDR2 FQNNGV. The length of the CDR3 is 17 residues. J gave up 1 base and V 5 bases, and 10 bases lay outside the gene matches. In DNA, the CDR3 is TGTGCCAGCAGCCCCGCGGGGTTAGCGGGGGGCACAGATACGCAGTATTTT. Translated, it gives CASSPAGLAGGTDTQYF.

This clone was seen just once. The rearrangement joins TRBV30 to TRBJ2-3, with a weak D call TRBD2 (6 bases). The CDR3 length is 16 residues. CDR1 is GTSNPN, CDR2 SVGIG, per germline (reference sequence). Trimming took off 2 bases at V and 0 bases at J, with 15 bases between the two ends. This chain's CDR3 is CAWSPDPGSSTDTQYF. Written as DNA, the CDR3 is TGTGCCTGGAGTCCCGACCCCGGGAGTAGCACAGATACGCAGTATTTT. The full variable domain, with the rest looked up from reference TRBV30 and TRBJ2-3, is SQTIHQWPATLVQPVGSPLSLECTVEGTSNPNLYWYRQAAGRGLQLLFYSVGIGQISSEVPQNLSASRPQDRQFILSSKKLLLSDSGFYLCAWSPDPGSSTDTQYFGPGTRLTVL.

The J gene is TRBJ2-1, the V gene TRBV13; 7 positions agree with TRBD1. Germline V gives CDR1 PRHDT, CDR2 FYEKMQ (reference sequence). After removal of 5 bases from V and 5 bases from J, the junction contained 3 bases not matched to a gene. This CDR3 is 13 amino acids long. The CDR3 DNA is TGTGCCAGCAGCCACACAGGGGACAATGAGCAGTTCTTC. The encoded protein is CASSHTGDNEQFF. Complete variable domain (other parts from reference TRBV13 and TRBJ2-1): AAGVIQSPRHLIKEKRETATLKCYPIPRHDTVYWYQQGPGQDPQFLISFYEKMQSDKGSIPDRFSAQQFSDYHSELNMSSLELGDSALYFCASSHTGDNEQFFGPGTRLTVL.